This T cell receptor (beta chain) is drawn from a study of long-term antiretroviral therapy in people with HIV. Sequencing used immunoSEQ v3.0 at survey level. TCRdb keeps only in-frame clones here, not all; method: immunoSEQ multiplex PCR. The table has over 25,000 clones, 95% to 97% seen once; the top ten hold 2% to 3%. Germline V gene sequence: CDR1 SQVTM, CDR2 ANQGSEA. V shed 0 bases and J 2 bases; nucleotides not matched to a gene: 3. CDR3 length: 14 residues. General study findings and limits: The blood, collected between 2004 and 2017, was possibly taken under older ART regimens. HIV repertoires showed narrower CDR3 length ranges than controls.

As concerns this clone: Antigen unknown.

The rearrangement links TRBV29-1 to TRBJ2-5, with 7 bases aligning to TRBD2. The source material was unsorted PBMCs, sampled about 6.6 years after starting antiretroviral therapy. The source is a man aged 30 to 45 with HIV. CDR3 protein: CSVEERGIQETQYF. The CDR3 DNA reads TGCAGCGTTGAAGAGCGGGGGATTCAAGAGACCCAGTACTTC.